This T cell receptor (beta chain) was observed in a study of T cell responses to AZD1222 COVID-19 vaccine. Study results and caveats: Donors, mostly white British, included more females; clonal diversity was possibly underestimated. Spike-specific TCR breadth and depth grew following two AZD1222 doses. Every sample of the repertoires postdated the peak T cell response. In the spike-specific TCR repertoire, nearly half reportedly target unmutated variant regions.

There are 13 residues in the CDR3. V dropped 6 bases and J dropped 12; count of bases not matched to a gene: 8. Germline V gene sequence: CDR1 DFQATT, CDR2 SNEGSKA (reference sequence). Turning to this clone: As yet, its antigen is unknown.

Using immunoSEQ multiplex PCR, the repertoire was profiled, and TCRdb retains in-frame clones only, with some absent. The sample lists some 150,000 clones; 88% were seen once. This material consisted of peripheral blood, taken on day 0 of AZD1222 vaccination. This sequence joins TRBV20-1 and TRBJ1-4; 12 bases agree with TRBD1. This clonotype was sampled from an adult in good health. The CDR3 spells CSASPGQGAQLFF. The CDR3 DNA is TGCAGTGCGAGTCCGGGACAGGGGGCTCAACTGTTTTTT.